This TCR beta chain was documented in a study of low-dose radiotherapy and immunotherapy resistance in tumors. V dropped 5 bases and J dropped 10; count of bases not matched to a gene: 11. The CDR3 spans 14 residues. The germline CDR1 and CDR2 sequences are KGHSH and LQKENI. Noted time point: before trial treatment. Treatment of the donors consisted of nivolumab and ipilimumab (plus aspirin, low-dose cyclophosphamide and low-dose radiotherapy). The sample holds one count of this clonotype. This likely stems from a read error, as it lies one base from a far larger clone. Primers targeting TRAV and TRBV primed first-strand cDNA, covering alpha and beta chains. TCRs underwent 20 PCR cycles of amplification with a constant-region primer and V-primer adapter. TCRdb fed the reads into MiXCR, producing one record per CDR3 protein. This table holds under 70,000 distinct CDR3 sequences, 25% found once.

This receptor was identified in a male donor with prostate cancer. The gene calls are TRBV18 and TRBJ2-1, with 7 bases lining up with TRBD1. The sample consisted of PBMCs, taken before treatment. The CDR3 reads CASSIDRENYEQFF. CDR3 sequence (DNA): TGTGCCAGCTCAATAGACAGGGAAAACTACGAGCAGTTCTTC.